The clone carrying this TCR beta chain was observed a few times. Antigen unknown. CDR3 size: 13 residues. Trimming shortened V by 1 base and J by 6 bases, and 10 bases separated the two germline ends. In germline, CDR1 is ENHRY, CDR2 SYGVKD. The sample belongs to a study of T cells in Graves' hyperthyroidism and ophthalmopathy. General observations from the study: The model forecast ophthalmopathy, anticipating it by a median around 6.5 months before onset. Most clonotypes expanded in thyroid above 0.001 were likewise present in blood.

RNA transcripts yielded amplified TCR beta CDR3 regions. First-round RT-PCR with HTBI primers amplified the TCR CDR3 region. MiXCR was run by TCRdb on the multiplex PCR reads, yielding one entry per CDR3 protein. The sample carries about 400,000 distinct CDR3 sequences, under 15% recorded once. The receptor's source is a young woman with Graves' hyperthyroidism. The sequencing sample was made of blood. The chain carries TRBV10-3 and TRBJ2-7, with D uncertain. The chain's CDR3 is CAISEWQDLEQYF. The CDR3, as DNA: TGTGCCATCAGTGAGTGGCAGGACCTCGAGCAGTACTTC.